The clone carrying this T cell receptor (beta chain) has a count of ten or more. What it binds is unknown. The record originates from a study of CD8 T cells in ankylosing spondylitis. This CDR3 is 14 amino acids long. Germline V lookup: CDR1 MNHEY, CDR2 SMNVEV (reference sequence). The V gene end was trimmed by 6 bases and the J gene end by 1 base; junction bases not matched to a gene: 4. Study outcomes and limitations: Disease-linked clones displayed a CD8+ phenotype and appeared relatively rarely in peripheral blood. Reportedly, matched ankylosing spondylitis synovial fluid was significantly enriched for disease-linked clones. For ankylosing spondylitis blood, a TCR beta motif of about eight highly homologous variants appeared characteristic.

One entry per CDR3 protein results from TCRdb running MiXCR on the 5' RACE reads. The sample carries 250,000 to 400,000 distinct CDR3 sequences, roughly 12% recorded once. This chain links TRBV27 with TRBJ2-3; 7 bases align to TRBD2. What was sequenced was blood, either unsorted or a sorted T cell fraction (not recorded which). The sequence was collected from a female donor with ankylosing spondylitis or in good health (not recorded which). The DNA of the CDR3 is TGTGCCAGCAGGGCTAGCGGAGGCACAGATACGCAGTATTTT. Amino acid sequence: CASRASGGTDTQYF.